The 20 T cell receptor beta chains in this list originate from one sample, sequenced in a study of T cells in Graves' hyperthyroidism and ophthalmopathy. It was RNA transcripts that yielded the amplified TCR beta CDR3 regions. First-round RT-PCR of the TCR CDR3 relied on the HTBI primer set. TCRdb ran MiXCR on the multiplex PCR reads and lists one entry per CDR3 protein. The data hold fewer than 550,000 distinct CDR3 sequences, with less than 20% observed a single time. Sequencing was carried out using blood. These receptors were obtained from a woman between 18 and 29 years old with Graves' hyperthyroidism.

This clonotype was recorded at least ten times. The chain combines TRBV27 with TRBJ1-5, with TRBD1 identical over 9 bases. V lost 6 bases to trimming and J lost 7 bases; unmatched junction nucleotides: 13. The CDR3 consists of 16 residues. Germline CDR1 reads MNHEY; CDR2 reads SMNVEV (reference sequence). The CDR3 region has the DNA TGTGCCAGCAGAAATGCGCCGGGACAGGGTCTCCAGCCCCAGCATTTT. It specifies CASRNAPGQGLQPQHF.

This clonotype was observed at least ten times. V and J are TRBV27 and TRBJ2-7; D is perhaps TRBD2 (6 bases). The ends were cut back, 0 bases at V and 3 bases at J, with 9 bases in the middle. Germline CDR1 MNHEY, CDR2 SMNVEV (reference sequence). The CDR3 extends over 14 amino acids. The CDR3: CASSLSGRLYEQYF. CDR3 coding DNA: TGTGCCAGCAGTTTATCCGGGAGACTCTACGAGCAGTACTTC.

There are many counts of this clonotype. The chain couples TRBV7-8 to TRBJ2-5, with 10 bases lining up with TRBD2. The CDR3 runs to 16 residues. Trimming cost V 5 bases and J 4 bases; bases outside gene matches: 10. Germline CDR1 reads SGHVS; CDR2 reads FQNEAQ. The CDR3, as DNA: TGTGCCAGCAGCCCTCCGGGACTAGCGTTGGTAGAGACCCAGTACTTC. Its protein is CASSPPGLALVETQYF.

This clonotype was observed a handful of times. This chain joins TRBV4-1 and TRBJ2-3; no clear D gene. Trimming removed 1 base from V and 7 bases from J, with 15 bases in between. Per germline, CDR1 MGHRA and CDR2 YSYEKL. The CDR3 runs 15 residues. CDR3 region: CASSQAQSPVYTQYF. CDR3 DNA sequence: TGCGCCAGCAGCCAAGCCCAAAGCCCGGTGTATACGCAGTATTTT.

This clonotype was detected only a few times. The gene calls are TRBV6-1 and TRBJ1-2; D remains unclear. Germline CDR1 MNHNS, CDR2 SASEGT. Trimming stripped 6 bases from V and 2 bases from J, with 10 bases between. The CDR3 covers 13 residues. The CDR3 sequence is CASRTDLNYGYTF. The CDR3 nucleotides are TGTGCCAGCAGGACGGATCTGAACTATGGCTACACCTTC.

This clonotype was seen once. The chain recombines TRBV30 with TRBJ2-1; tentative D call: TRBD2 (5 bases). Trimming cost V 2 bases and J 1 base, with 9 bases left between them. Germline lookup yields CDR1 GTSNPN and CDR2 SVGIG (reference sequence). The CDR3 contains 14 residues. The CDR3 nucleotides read TGTGCCTGGAGTTTCCGGGATTCCTACAATGAGCAGTTCTTC. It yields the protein CAWSFRDSYNEQFF.

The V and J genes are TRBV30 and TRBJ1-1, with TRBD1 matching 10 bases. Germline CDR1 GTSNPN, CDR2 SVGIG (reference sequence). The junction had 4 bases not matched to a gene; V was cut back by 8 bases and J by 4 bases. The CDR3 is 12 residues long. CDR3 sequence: CAGDRGGTEAFF. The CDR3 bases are TGTGCCGGGGACAGGGGCGGCACTGAAGCTTTCTTT.

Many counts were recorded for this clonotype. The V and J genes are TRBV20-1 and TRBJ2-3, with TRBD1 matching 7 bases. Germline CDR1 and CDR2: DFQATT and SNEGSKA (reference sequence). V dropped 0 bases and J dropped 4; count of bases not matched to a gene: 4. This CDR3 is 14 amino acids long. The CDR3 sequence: CSARDSGGSDTQYF. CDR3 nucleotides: TGCAGTGCTAGAGATTCAGGGGGATCAGATACGCAGTATTTT.

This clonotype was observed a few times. DNA for the CDR3: TGTGCCAGCAGCCCCCAGAGGCAGCGGGAGGGCCAGGCGGCCAAAAACATTCAGTACTTC. Amino acid sequence: CASSPQRQREGQAAKNIQYF. The chain combines TRBV9 with TRBJ2-4; 10 bases fit TRBD2. Germline V gives CDR1 SGDLS, CDR2 YYNGEE. CDR3 length equals 20 residues. The V and J ends lost 4 bases and 1 base, in that order; junction bases with no gene match: 17.

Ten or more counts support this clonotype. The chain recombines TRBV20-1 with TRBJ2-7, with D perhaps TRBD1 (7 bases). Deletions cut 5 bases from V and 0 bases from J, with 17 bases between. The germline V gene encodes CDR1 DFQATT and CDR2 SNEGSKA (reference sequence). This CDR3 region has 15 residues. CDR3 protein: CSAFRQGLDSYEQYF. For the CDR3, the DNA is TGCAGTGCTTTCCGACAGGGACTTGACTCCTACGAGCAGTACTTC.

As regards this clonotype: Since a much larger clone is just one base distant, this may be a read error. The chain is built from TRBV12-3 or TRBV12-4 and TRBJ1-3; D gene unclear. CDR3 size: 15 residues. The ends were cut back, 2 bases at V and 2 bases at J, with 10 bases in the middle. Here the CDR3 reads CASSLTASPGNTIYF. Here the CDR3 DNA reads TGTGCCAGCAGTTTAACAGCAAGCCCTGGAAACACCATATATTTT.

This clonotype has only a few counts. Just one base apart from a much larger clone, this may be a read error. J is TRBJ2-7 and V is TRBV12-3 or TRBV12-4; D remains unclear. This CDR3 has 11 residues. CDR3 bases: TGTGCCAGCAGTAATACCTACGAGCAGCACTTC. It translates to CASSNTYEQHF.

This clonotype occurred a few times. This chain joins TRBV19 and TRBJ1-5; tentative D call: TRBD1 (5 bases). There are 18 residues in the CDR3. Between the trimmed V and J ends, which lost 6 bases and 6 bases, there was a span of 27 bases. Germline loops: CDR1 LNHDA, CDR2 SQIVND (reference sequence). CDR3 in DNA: TGTGCCAGTAGCCGTATGCCTCCTCGGGGCCGGGCGAGTCAGCCCCAGCATTTT. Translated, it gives CASSRMPPRGRASQPQHF.

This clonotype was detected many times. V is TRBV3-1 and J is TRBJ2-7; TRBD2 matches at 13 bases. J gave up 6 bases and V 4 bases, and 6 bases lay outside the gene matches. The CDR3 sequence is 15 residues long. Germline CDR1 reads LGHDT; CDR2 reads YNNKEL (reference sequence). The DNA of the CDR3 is TGTGCCAGCAGCCTCGGGACTAGCGGGACGGGCGAGCAGTACTTC. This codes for CASSLGTSGTGEQYF.

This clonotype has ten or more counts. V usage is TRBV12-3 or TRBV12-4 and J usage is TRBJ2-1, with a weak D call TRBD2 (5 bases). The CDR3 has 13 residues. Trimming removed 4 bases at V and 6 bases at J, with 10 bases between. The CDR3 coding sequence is TGTGCCAGCAGTTCTGGACTCCTCAATGAGCAGTTCTTC. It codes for CASSSGLLNEQFF.

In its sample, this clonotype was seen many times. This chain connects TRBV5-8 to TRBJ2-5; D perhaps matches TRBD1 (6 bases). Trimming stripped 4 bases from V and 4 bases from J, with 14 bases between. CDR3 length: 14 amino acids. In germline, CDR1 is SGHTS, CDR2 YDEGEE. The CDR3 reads CASSPDTGLETQYF. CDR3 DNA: TGTGCCAGCAGCCCAGACACAGGGTTAGAGACCCAGTACTTC.

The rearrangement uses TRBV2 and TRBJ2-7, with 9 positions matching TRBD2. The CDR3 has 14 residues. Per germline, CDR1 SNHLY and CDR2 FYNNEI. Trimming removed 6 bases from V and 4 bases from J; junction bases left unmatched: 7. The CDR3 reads CASRDGLAPYEQYF. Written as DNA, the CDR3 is TGTGCCAGCAGAGATGGACTAGCGCCATACGAGCAGTACTTC.

Here the CDR3 DNA reads TGCGCCAGCAGCCAAGCAGGACTAGCGGGCCTGTCCTACAATGAGCAGTTCTTC. Its protein product is CASSQAGLAGLSYNEQFF. The chain has TRBV4-1 and TRBJ2-1; 11 positions agree with TRBD2. This CDR3 has 18 residues. In germline, CDR1 is MGHRA, CDR2 YSYEKL. After removal of 1 base from V and 1 base from J, the junction contained 6 bases not matched to a gene.

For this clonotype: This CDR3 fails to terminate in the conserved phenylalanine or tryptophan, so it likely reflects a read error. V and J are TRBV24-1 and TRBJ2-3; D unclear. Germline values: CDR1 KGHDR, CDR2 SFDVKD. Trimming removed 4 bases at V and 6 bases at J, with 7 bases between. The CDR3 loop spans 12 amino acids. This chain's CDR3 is CATSESVDTQYL. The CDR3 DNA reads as TGTGCCACCAGTGAATCGGTGGATACGCAGTATCTT.

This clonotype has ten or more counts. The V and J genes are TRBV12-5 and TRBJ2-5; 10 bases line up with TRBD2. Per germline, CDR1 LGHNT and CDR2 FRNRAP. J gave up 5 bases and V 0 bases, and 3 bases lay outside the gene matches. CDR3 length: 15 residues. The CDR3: CASGLVAGGLETQYF. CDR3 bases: TGTGCTAGTGGTTTGGTAGCGGGAGGGCTCGAGACCCAGTACTTC. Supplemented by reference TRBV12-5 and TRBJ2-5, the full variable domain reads DARVTQTPRHKVTEMGQEVTMRCQPILGHNTVFWYRQTMMQGLELLAYFRNRAPLDDSGMPKDRFSAEMPDATLATLKIQPSEPRDSAVYFCASGLVAGGLETQYFGPGTRLLVL.